The 16 T cell receptor beta chains in this list originate from one sample, sequenced in a study of cytomegalovirus exposure and HLA in healthy donors. The PCR was carried out with 60 Vbeta primers and 13 Jbeta primers. Assay: immunoSEQ multiplex PCR; the TCRdb copy retains only in-frame clones and omits some. The sample contains fewer than 200,000 clones, over 60% of which appear only once. Sequenced input: PBMCs. These receptor sequences come from a woman aged 25 to 39 in good health and CMV-seronegative.

This chain connects TRBV19 to TRBJ2-2, with TRBD2 matching over 10 bases. This CDR3 is 14 amino acids long. Germline values: CDR1 LNHDA, CDR2 SQIVND (reference sequence). With V trimmed by 6 bases and J by 5 bases, 3 bases remained unmatched. The DNA for the CDR3 is TGTGCCAGTAGAGGTAGCGGGGGGACCGGGGAGCTGTTTTTT. As protein: CASRGSGGTGELFF.

This clone was seen a few times. The rearrangement links TRBV7-9 to TRBJ1-2; 8 positions match TRBD1. This CDR3 region has 15 residues. The junction had 6 bases not matched to a gene; V was cut back by 3 bases and J by 3 bases. Germline CDR1 and CDR2: SEHNR and FQNEAQ (reference sequence). In DNA, the CDR3 is TGTGCCAGCAGCTTCGGACAGGGAATCGACTATGGCTACACCTTC. Its protein product is CASSFGQGIDYGYTF.

The chain employs TRBV4-3 and TRBJ2-7; D not resolved. The CDR3 consists of 12 residues. Between the trimmed V and J ends, which lost 0 bases and 7 bases, there was a span of 7 bases. The V gene's germline CDR1 is LGHNA and CDR2 YSLEER. The CDR3 region is CASSQDRREQYF. CDR3 DNA: TGCGCCAGCAGCCAAGATCGCAGGGAGCAGTACTTC.

The chain has TRBV6-6 and TRBJ1-2, with 10 bases fitting TRBD1. CDR3 length: 14 amino acids. From germline, CDR1 is MNHNY and CDR2 SVGAGI (reference sequence). V shed 6 bases, J shed 4 bases, and the junction held 5 bases outside the gene matches. The CDR3 region is CASRPGQGIYGYTF. CDR3 DNA sequence: TGTGCCAGCAGGCCGGGACAGGGGATCTATGGCTACACCTTC.

This clone has only one observation. This sequence joins TRBV6-6 and TRBJ1-2; the D gene is possibly TRBD1 (6 bases). The V end was cut by 6 bases, the J end by 3 bases, with 11 bases between. The CDR3 is 13 amino acids. The V gene's germline CDR1 is MNHNY and CDR2 SVGAGI (reference sequence). The CDR3 loop is CASRTGTDYGYTF. DNA for the CDR3: TGTGCCAGCAGGACAGGAACAGACTATGGCTACACCTTC.

The CDR3 nucleotides read TGTGCCAGCTCACCACCGGCGGATGATGAGCAGTTCTTC. Protein: CASSPPADDEQFF. The rearrangement uses TRBV18 and TRBJ2-1; D is undetermined. Looked up from germline, CDR1 is KGHSH and CDR2 is LQKENI. V was shortened by 0 bases and J by 8 bases, with 8 bases between the two germline ends. The CDR3 sequence is 13 residues long.

The chain couples TRBV7-3 to TRBJ2-1; maybe TRBD2 (6 bases). The V end lost 5 bases, the J end lost 7 bases, and 12 bases lay between the germline ends. Germline V gene lookup returns CDR1 SGHTA and CDR2 FQGTGA. This CDR3 is 13 amino acids long. DNA of the CDR3: TGTGCCAGCAGCATCACTAGCAGAAATGAGCAGTTCTTC. Translation gives CASSITSRNEQFF.

The chain combines TRBV29-1 with TRBJ2-5, with a tentative D call TRBD1 (6 bases). The CDR3 runs to 13 residues. Trimming shortened V by 7 bases and J by 1 base, and 13 bases separated the two germline ends. The germline CDR1 and CDR2 sequences are SQVTM and ANQGSEA. The DNA of the CDR3 is TGCAGCGCCTCGGACAGCAGCCAAGAGACCCAGTACTTC. It specifies CSASDSSQETQYF.

The chain recombines TRBV6-1 with TRBJ1-2; D unclear. Between the trimmed V and J ends, which lost 4 bases and 13 bases, there was a span of 13 bases. Germline assignment: CDR1 MNHNS and CDR2 SASEGT. CDR3 length: 11 amino acids. CDR3 loop: CASSVIQALTF. The DNA for the CDR3 is TGTGCCAGCAGTGTAATTCAGGCTCTCACCTTC.

V gene TRBV4-1 combines with J gene TRBJ2-7; TRBD1 is a possible D gene (6 bases). V was cut by 3 bases and J by 3 bases, with 15 bases left in between. The CDR3 runs to 15 residues. Germline V gives CDR1 MGHRA, CDR2 YSYEKL. Here the CDR3 DNA reads TGCGCCAGCAGCCACCTGCCACAGGGCCGCTACGAGCAGTACTTC. This sequence encodes CASSHLPQGRYEQYF.

The V call is TRBV2, the J call TRBJ2-3; 9 positions match TRBD1. Germline lookup yields CDR1 SNHLY and CDR2 FYNNEI. The CDR3 has 15 amino acids. Trimming cost V 1 base and J 7 bases; bases outside gene matches: 6. The DNA of the CDR3 is TGTGCCAGCAGTGAAGTGGGACAGGGCATCAATACGCAGTATTTT. It specifies CASSEVGQGINTQYF.

Comments on this clone: The junction and the germline gene differ at one end; a read error may be behind it. This chain joins TRBV7-9 and TRBJ1-5; D not resolved. This CDR3 contains 14 residues. The germline V gene has CDR1 SEHNR and CDR2 FQNEAQ (reference sequence). The CDR3 DNA reads as TGTTCCAGCAGCCCCGACTATAGCAATCAGCCCCAGCATTTT. This translates into CSSSPDYSNQPQHF. Supplemented by reference TRBV7-9 and TRBJ1-5, the full variable domain reads DTGVSQNPRHKITKRGQNVTFRCDPISEHNRLYWYRQTLGQGPEFLTYFQNEAQLEKSRLLSDRFSAERPKGSFSTLEIQRTEQGDSAMYLCSSSPDYSNQPQHFGDGTRLSIL.

Here the CDR3 DNA reads TGTGCCAGCGGGACAGGGGGTGAAAAACTGTTTTTT. Encoded protein: CASGTGGEKLFF. The chain is built from TRBV10-3 and TRBJ1-4; 11 nucleotides line up with TRBD1. J was trimmed by 7 bases and V by 10 bases; bases with no gene match: 2. Germline CDR1 and CDR2: ENHRY and SYGVKD. The CDR3 has 12 amino acids.

The rearrangement uses TRBV2 and TRBJ1-4, with TRBD1 as a possible D gene (6 bases). This CDR3 is 13 amino acids long. The V and J ends lost 7 bases and 4 bases respectively, with 10 bases between them. Looked up from germline, CDR1 is SNHLY and CDR2 is FYNNEI. The CDR3 region is CASNRVLNEKLFF. The DNA of the CDR3 is TGTGCCAGCAACAGGGTACTTAATGAAAAACTGTTTTTT.

The J gene is TRBJ1-1, the V gene TRBV30; 8 nucleotides agree with TRBD1. Trimming at V came to 4 bases and at J to 5 bases, leaving 6 bases not matched to a gene. The CDR3 is 13 residues long. Germline V lookup: CDR1 GTSNPN, CDR2 SVGIG (reference sequence). The CDR3 sequence: CAWTTGGGTEAFF. The CDR3 nucleotides read TGTGCCTGGACCACAGGGGGAGGGACTGAAGCTTTCTTT. Filled out from reference TRBV30 and TRBJ1-1, the complete variable domain reads SQTIHQWPATLVQPVGSPLSLECTVEGTSNPNLYWYRQAAGRGLQLLFYSVGIGQISSEVPQNLSASRPQDRQFILSSKKLLLSDSGFYLCAWTTGGGTEAFFGQGTRLTVV.

The chain is built from TRBV7-9 and TRBJ2-7; no definite D call. Germline V lookup: CDR1 SEHNR, CDR2 FQNEAQ (reference sequence). Trimming pared 1 base from V and 5 bases from J, leaving 9 bases between. The length of the CDR3 is 13 residues. This chain's CDR3 is CASSLDRSHEQYF. CDR3 coding DNA: TGTGCCAGCAGCTTAGATCGGAGTCACGAGCAGTACTTC.